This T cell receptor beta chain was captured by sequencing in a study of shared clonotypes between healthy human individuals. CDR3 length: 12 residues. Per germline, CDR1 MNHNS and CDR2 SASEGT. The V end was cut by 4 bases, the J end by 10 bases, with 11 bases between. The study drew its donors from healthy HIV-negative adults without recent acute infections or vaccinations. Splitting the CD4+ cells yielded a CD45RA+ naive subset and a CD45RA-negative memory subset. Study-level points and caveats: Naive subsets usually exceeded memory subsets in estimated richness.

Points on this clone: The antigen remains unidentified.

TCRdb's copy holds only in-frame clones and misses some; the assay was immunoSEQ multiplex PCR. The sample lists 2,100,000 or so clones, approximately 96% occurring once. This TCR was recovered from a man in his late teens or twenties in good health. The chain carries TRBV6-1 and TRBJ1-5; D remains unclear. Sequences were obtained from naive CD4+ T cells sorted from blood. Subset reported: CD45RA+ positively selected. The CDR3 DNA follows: TGTGCCAGCAGTGGCTACATGAAACCCCAGCATTTT. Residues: CASSGYMKPQHF.